This T cell receptor (beta chain) emerged from a study of human T cells and chemical hapten exposure. Turning to the study itself: DPC at 2% was the sensitizing agent, placed on about 2 cm by about 2 cm of upper inner arm skin. Enrolled patients were predominantly female and had alopecia areata, totalis or universalis. Weekly diphenylcyclopropenone doses were given to patients' scalps across the approximately 24-week study.

This CDR3 is 15 amino acids long. Trimming removed 5 bases from V and 8 bases from J, with 19 bases in between. The germline CDR1 and CDR2 sequences are DFQATT and SNEGSKA (reference sequence). Time point given: patch test 1, 2 weeks after DPC sensitization. Treatment noted: therapeutic diphenylcyclopropenone sensitization with weekly scalp DPC. This clonotype was found a few times. The antigen is unknown. Study-wide points: Compared to controls, expanded TCRs made significantly more large clusters of similar CDR3s.

One entry per CDR3 protein, called by TCRdb with MiXCR from the RACE reads. The table includes over 85,000 distinct CDR3 sequences, 9.5% to 15% detected once. Material: whole blood, obtained in connection with sensitization to the hapten diphenylcyclopropenone (DPC). The chain carries TRBV20-1 and TRBJ1-6, with a possible D match to TRBD1 (5 bases). This receptor was obtained from a woman in her thirties or forties with alopecia areata. Some clones in this sample may be carry-over from other donors' samples. This CDR3 is CSAARAGTGDSPLHF. In nucleotides, the CDR3 is TGCAGTGCTGCTAGAGCCGGGACCGGAGATTCACCCCTCCACTTT.